This T cell receptor beta chain was identified during a study of response to subunit inactivated influenza vaccine. Findings of the study overall: That few new T cells are recruited by each seasonal influenza vaccination was the authors' suggestion.

The ends were cut back, 3 bases at V and 8 bases at J, with 16 bases in the middle. Germline V gives CDR1 LNHNV, CDR2 YYDKDF (reference sequence). The CDR3 is made up of 14 amino acids. Turning to this clonotype: Its specificity is not known.

TCRdb passed the RT-PCR reads through MiXCR, listing each CDR3 protein once. This sample has some 300,000 distinct CDR3 sequences, with about 20% found just once. Material: PBMCs from blood, obtained about 20 months after vaccination. The TCR sequence derives from a man between 50 and 69 years old who received an inactivated influenza vaccine. The rearrangement uses TRBV15 and TRBJ1-2; D perhaps matches TRBD1 (5 bases). The CDR3 reads CATSSRDRAVGYTF. As DNA, the CDR3 is TGTGCCACCAGCAGCCGGGACCGGGCTGTCGGCTACACCTTC. The whole variable domain, filled in from reference TRBV15 and TRBJ1-2, reads DAMVIQNPRYQVTQFGKPVTLSCSQTLNHNVMYWYQQKSSQAPKLLFHYYDKDFNNEADTPDNFQSRRPNTSFCFLDIRSPGLGDTAMYLCATSSRDRAVGYTFGSGTRLTVV.